This TCR beta chain emerged from a study of early T cells in non-severe SARS-CoV-2 infection. Study background: Chains stayed unpaired after sequencing of bulk RNA from unsorted whole blood. Findings and limits, study-wide: The matching step, a VDJdb search, favored anti-spike CD8 responses and missed private and CD4 specificities.

Unique molecular identifiers (one per individual cDNA molecule) were attached. MiXCR, run by TCRdb on the 5' RACE reads, gives a single entry per CDR3 protein. The sample shows 70,000 to 95,000 distinct CDR3 sequences, around 11% of them seen only once. Germline V gives CDR1 SGHAT, CDR2 FQNNGV. J lost 7 bases, V lost 5 bases, and 14 bases had no gene match. CDR3 size: 17 residues. Remarks on this clonotype: The antigen is undetermined.

The V call is TRBV11-2, the J call TRBJ2-2, with 9 bases matching TRBD1. The TCR originated in an adult who was a healthcare worker with PCR-confirmed SARS-CoV-2 infection or an uninfected control (not recorded which). Sequencing used whole blood. The CDR3 reads CASSQDRGRPPGGELFF. The DNA for the CDR3 is TGTGCCAGCAGCCAGGACAGGGGCCGCCCCCCCGGCGGGGAGCTGTTTTTT.